The clone carrying this T cell receptor beta chain was counted only a few times. The antigen is unknown. Individual cDNA molecules received unique molecular identifiers. TCRdb processed the 5' RACE reads anew with MiXCR; each CDR3 protein has one entry. This table holds tens of thousands of distinct CDR3 sequences, over 12% found once. CDR3 length equals 15 residues. V was trimmed by 1 base and J by 3 bases, leaving 13 bases between them. Germline V gene sequence: CDR1 LNHDA, CDR2 SQIVND (reference sequence). The data originate from a study of early T cells in non-severe SARS-CoV-2 infection. Study as a whole: Alpha and beta chains were unpaired, from unsorted whole-blood bulk RNA.

General study points: VDJdb-based matching was biased toward anti-spike CD8 responses and missed private and CD4 specificities.

The sequence was obtained from an adult who was a healthcare worker with PCR-confirmed SARS-CoV-2 infection or an uninfected control (not recorded which). Sequenced sample: whole blood. The gene calls are TRBV19 and TRBJ2-7; TRBD2 is a possible D gene (5 bases). The CDR3 nucleotides read TGTGCCAGTAGTATAGCGGGAACACCGCGCTACGAGCAGTACTTC. Its translation is CASSIAGTPRYEQYF.